This passage covers 19 T cell receptor beta chains from one sample sequenced in a study of regulatory T cells in long-lasting Graves disease (dated by TCRdb to the early 2020s). Library preparation used multiplex PCR. TCRdb shows the sequencer as Illumina HiSeq 4000. TCR beta libraries were built with iRepertoire HTBI primers and Arm-PCR amplification of CDR3 regions. The public reads were reanalyzed by TCRdb: fastp trimming at Q25, MiXCR alignment, in-frame beta chains only. Records with the same CDR3 protein are collapsed into one entry carrying the most frequent genes and DNA. The sample table records about 360,000 distinct CDR3 sequences; around 16% of these occur just once. Of the sample, 20% to 25% is held by the ten largest clones. Taken with the paper, the label for time point translates to: newly diagnosed GD, antithyroid drugs for less than 3 months. For both TCR sequencing and RNA sequencing, RNA was extracted from PBMCs in TRIzol.

The sample was also linked to a second study, of T cells in Graves' hyperthyroidism and ophthalmopathy.

The material sequenced was peripheral blood mononuclear cells (PBMCs), taken at new diagnosis, from a patient treated with antithyroid drugs. The receptor source for this set is a woman aged 18-30 years with Graves disease. Donor details come from another sample of the same person, matched by shared clones.

This clonotype was seen many times. The chain joins TRBV3-1 to TRBJ2-1; TRBD2 might be the D (5 bases). Looked up from germline, CDR1 is LGHDT and CDR2 is YNNKEL (reference sequence). V was shortened by 4 bases and J by 5 bases, with 15 bases between the two germline ends. The CDR3 sequence is 15 residues long. The chain's CDR3 is CASSLSGGANNEQFF. DNA of the CDR3: TGTGCCAGCAGCCTCAGCGGCGGCGCCAACAATGAGCAGTTCTTC.

This clonotype was observed at least ten times. An end of the junction does not agree with germline; a read error may underlie this. This rearrangement joins TRBV5-1 to TRBJ2-1; 7 bases fit TRBD1. Germline V gives CDR1 SGHRS, CDR2 YFSETQ. The length of the CDR3 is 16 residues. In nucleotides, the CDR3 is TGTGCCAGCAGCAGCCGGGACAGCCAGACCTACAATGAGCAGTTCTTC. Its protein is CASSSRDSQTYNEQFF.

V gene TRBV4-1 combines with J gene TRBJ2-7; 11 bases are a match to TRBD2. This CDR3 region has 15 residues. With 3 bases clipped from V and 4 bases from J, the junction kept 5 bases outside the gene matches. The V gene's germline CDR1 is MGHRA and CDR2 YSYEKL. CDR3 nucleotides: TGCGCCAGCAGCCACCCGGGACTAGCGGATTACGAGCAGTACTTC. This translates into CASSHPGLADYEQYF.

The gene calls are TRBV29-1 and TRBJ2-3; 7 nucleotides match TRBD1. The CDR3 consists of 14 residues. Germline CDR1 reads SQVTM; CDR2 reads ANQGSEA. V was pared by 3 bases and J by 0 bases, with 3 bases of the junction left unmatched. The CDR3 DNA sequence: TGCAGCGTTGAGCGACAGGGAAGCACAGATACGCAGTATTTT. This encodes CSVERQGSTDTQYF.

The genes are TRBV19 and TRBJ1-5; 7 nucleotides align to TRBD1. This CDR3 has 18 residues. V gave up 9 bases and J gave up 4 bases; unmatched junction bases: 21. CDR1 LNHDA and CDR2 SQIVND come from the germline V gene (reference sequence). DNA of the CDR3: TGTGCCAGCCGGACAGGCAAAATGGGTTTAGCGGGGAATCAGCCCCAGCATTTT. It encodes CASRTGKMGLAGNQPQHF.

There are many counts of this clonotype. This chain connects TRBV29-1 to TRBJ2-2, with TRBD1 matching 8 bases. There are 15 residues in the CDR3. The V segment lost 6 bases and the J segment 3 bases; nucleotides outside the gene matches: 9. Germline CDR1 reads SQVTM; CDR2 reads ANQGSEA. CDR3: CSVADRGKYTGELFF. CDR3 nucleotides: TGCAGCGTCGCCGACAGGGGAAAATACACCGGGGAGCTGTTTTTT.

Relative to its sample, this clonotype is medium-sized. The chain has TRBV5-1 and TRBJ2-5; D is tentatively TRBD1 or TRBD2 (5 bases each). V dropped 0 bases and J dropped 1 base, with 10 bases sitting between them. Germline-derived CDR1 and CDR2 are SGHRS and YFSETQ. This CDR3 contains 15 residues. This chain's CDR3 is CASSLAGTLQETQYF. The CDR3 region has the DNA TGCGCCAGCAGCTTGGCAGGGACGCTCCAAGAGACCCAGTACTTC.

This clonotype was recorded many times. This CDR3 is CASSLNPYEQYF. The DNA for the CDR3 is TGTGCCAGCAGCCTAAACCCCTACGAGCAGTACTTC. The rearrangement links TRBV3-1 to TRBJ2-7, with D unclear. Germline CDR1 and CDR2: LGHDT and YNNKEL (reference sequence). With 4 bases removed from V and 2 bases from J, the gap between germline ends came to 6 bases. The CDR3 length is 12 residues.

Many counts were recorded for this clonotype. This rearrangement joins TRBV4-2 to TRBJ2-2; TRBD2 matches 8 bases. This CDR3 spans 16 amino acids. With 0 bases clipped from V and 3 bases from J, the junction kept 3 bases outside the gene matches. Germline V CDR1 and CDR2: LGHNA, YNFKEQ. CDR3 sequence reads: CASSQEETSDTGELFF. CDR3 bases: TGTGCCAGCAGCCAAGAAGAGACTAGCGACACCGGGGAGCTGTTTTTT.

Only a few counts were recorded for this clonotype. The chain joins TRBV2 to TRBJ2-5; D gene ambiguous. Germline-derived CDR1 and CDR2 are SNHLY and FYNNEI. The ends were cut back, 4 bases at V and 2 bases at J, with 5 bases in the middle. This CDR3 has 12 residues. The CDR3 nucleotides are TGTGCCAGCAGTGTGGCACAAGAGACCCAGTACTTC. Its translation: CASSVAQETQYF. The complete variable domain, with remaining parts taken from reference TRBV2 and TRBJ2-5, reads EPEVTQTPSHQVTQMGQEVILRCVPISNHLYFYWYRQILGQKVEFLVSFYNNEISEKSEIFDDQFSVERPDGSNFTLKIRSTKLEDSAMYFCASSVAQETQYFGPGTRLLVL.

The sample holds many counts of this clonotype. The V gene is TRBV2, the J gene TRBJ2-1; 7 positions agree with TRBD2. V shed 3 bases, J shed 5 bases, and the junction held 1 base outside the gene matches. CDR3 size: 13 residues. Germline loops: CDR1 SNHLY, CDR2 FYNNEI. CDR3 sequence: CASSEGGDNEQFF. DNA of the CDR3: TGTGCCAGCAGTGAGGGGGGGGACAATGAGCAGTTCTTC.

This clonotype occurred many times. V usage is TRBV28 and J usage is TRBJ2-7; D unclear. CDR1 is MDHEN and CDR2 is SYDVKM in the germline V gene. Trimming pared 3 bases from V and 6 bases from J, leaving 24 bases between. The CDR3 loop spans 17 amino acids. The CDR3 sequence: CASSFDFVGLLGSEQYF. CDR3 sequence (DNA): TGTGCCAGCAGTTTCGACTTCGTTGGGCTTTTAGGTAGCGAGCAGTACTTC. Together with reference TRBV28 and TRBJ2-7, the CDR3 gives the full variable domain: DVKVTQSSRYLVKRTGEKVFLECVQDMDHENMFWYRQDPGLGLRLIYFSYDVKMKEKGDIPEGYSVSREKKERFSLILESASTNQTSMYLCASSFDFVGLLGSEQYFGPGTRLTVT.

This clonotype was observed at least ten times. V is TRBV6-2 or TRBV6-3 and J is TRBJ2-7; D remains unclear. Trimming removed 5 bases at V and 4 bases at J, with 9 bases between. The CDR3 length is 12 residues. CDR1 is MNHEY and CDR2 is SVGEGT in the germline V gene. CDR3 in amino acids: CASSESGYEQYF. The CDR3 nucleotides read TGTGCCAGCAGTGAATCTGGATACGAGCAGTACTTC.

The chain combines TRBV28 with TRBJ2-2; no definite D call. The CDR3 is 14 amino acids. Trimming removed 6 bases at V and 6 bases at J, with 14 bases between. Germline CDR1 MDHEN, CDR2 SYDVKM. In DNA form, the CDR3 reads TGTGCCAGCAGCCCCGGACCTCTTCCCGGGGAGCTGTTTTTT. It specifies CASSPGPLPGELFF.

At least ten counts were recorded for this clonotype. This sequence joins TRBV10-2 and TRBJ2-7, with D hard to call. This CDR3 is built from 13 residues. V was cut by 2 bases and J by 4 bases, with 9 bases left in between. Germline assignment: CDR1 WSHSY and CDR2 SAAADI. This chain's CDR3 is CASSEVSPYEQYF. CDR3 bases: TGCGCCAGCAGTGAGGTGTCACCTTACGAGCAGTACTTC.

This clonotype was observed a few times. The CDR3 here is CASSLDRGNEQYF. CDR3 DNA: TGTGCCAGCAGCTTAGATCGGGGGAACGAGCAGTACTTC. V gene TRBV11-2 combines with J gene TRBJ2-7, with D possibly being TRBD2 (6 bases). V was clipped by 0 bases and J by 5 bases, with 8 bases between them. CDR3 length: 13 amino acids. In germline, CDR1 is SGHAT, CDR2 FQNNGV.

This clonotype was recorded many times. This chain joins TRBV27 and TRBJ2-2; the D is unclear. The CDR3 runs 11 residues. The V gene's germline CDR1 is MNHEY and CDR2 SMNVEV (reference sequence). The V and J ends lost 7 bases and 6 bases respectively, with 6 bases between them. The CDR3 sequence is CASIGAGELFF. The CDR3, as DNA: TGTGCCAGCATCGGCGCCGGGGAGCTGTTTTTT.

Many counts were recorded for this clonotype. The CDR3 nucleotides read TGTGCCAGCAGTGTCACACCGTTTGGTGCTGGCTACACCTTC. This translates into CASSVTPFGAGYTF. J is TRBJ1-2 and V is TRBV27; the D is unclear. CDR3 length equals 14 residues. The germline gives CDR1 MNHEY, CDR2 SMNVEV (reference sequence). V was trimmed by 5 bases and J by 7 bases, leaving 17 bases between them.

This clonotype was seen at least ten times. This chain uses TRBV11-1 with TRBJ2-3, with 9 bases that match TRBD1. Germline assignment: CDR1 SGHAT and CDR2 FQDESV (reference sequence). With 3 bases clipped from V and 3 bases from J, the junction kept 4 bases outside the gene matches. The CDR3 is 15 residues long. The CDR3 here is CASSFETGGTDTQYF. The CDR3 DNA sequence: TGTGCCAGCAGCTTCGAGACAGGGGGAACAGATACGCAGTATTTT.